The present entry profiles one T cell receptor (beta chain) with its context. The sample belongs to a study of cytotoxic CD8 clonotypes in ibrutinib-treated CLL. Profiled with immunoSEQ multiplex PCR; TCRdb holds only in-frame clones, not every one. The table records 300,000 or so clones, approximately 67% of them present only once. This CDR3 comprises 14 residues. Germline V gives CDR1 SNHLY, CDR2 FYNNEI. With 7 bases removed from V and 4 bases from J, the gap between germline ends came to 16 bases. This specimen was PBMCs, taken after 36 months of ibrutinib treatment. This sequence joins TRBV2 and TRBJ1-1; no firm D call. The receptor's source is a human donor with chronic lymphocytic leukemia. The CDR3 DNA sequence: TGTGCCAGCATTGTGACATCCCGAGCCACTGAAGCTTTCTTT. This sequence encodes CASIVTSRATEAFF. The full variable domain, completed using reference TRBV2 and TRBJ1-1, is EPEVTQTPSHQVTQMGQEVILRCVPISNHLYFYWYRQILGQKVEFLVSFYNNEISEKSEIFDDQFSVERPDGSNFTLKIRSTKLEDSAMYFCASIVTSRATEAFFGQGTRLTVV.